The T cell receptor beta chain described here comes from a study of radiotherapy plus CTLA-4 blockade in lung cancer. About the study: In roughly 19% of patients, objective responses were seen; 30% to 35% had disease control. Study observations and caveats: Peripheral blood showed expansion of tumor-derived TCR clones after radiotherapy and ipilimumab.

Turning to this clone: The antigen is not known.

V shed 3 bases and J shed 3 bases, with 15 bases lying between them. In germline, CDR1 is GTSNPN, CDR2 SVGIG (reference sequence). The CDR3 runs to 15 residues. Chemo-refractory metastatic non-small-cell lung cancer patients underwent focal radiation alongside CTLA-4 blockade with ipilimumab. TCRdb's table, derived via immunoSEQ multiplex PCR, lists solely in-frame clones and lacks some. The sample includes tens of thousands of clones, 78% of them seen just once. This TCR was recovered from a human donor with non-small cell lung cancer who had a partial response to radiotherapy plus ipilimumab. Some clones in this sample may be carry-over from other donors' samples. This chain connects TRBV30 to TRBJ1-3; D is perhaps TRBD1 (5 bases). The sample in question was peripheral blood, obtained from a patient treated with radiotherapy plus ipilimumab. For the CDR3, the DNA is TGTGCCTGGAGCCCCGGGGGGGGTCGTGGAAACACCATATATTTT. Its protein product is CAWSPGGGRGNTIYF.